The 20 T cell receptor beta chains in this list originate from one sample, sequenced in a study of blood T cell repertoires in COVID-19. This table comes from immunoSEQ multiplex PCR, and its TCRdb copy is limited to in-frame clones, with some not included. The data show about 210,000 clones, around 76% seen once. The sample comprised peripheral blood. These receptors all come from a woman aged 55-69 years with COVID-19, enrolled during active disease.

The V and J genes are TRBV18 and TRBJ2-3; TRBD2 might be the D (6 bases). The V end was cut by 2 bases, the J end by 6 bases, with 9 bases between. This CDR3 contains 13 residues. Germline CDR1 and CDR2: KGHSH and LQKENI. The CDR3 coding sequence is TGTGCCAGCTCACCAGGGGGGACGGATACGCAGTATTTT. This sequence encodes CASSPGGTDTQYF.

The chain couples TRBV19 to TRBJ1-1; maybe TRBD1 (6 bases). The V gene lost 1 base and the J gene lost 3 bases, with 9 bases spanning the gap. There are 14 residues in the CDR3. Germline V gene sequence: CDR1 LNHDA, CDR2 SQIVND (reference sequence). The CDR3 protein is CASSIAGQYTEAFF. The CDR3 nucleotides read TGTGCCAGTAGTATAGCTGGACAGTACACTGAAGCTTTCTTT.

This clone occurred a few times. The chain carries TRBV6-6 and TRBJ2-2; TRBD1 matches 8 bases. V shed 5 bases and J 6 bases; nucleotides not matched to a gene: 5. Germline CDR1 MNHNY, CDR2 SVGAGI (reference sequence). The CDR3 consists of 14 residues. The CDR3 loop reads CASSVTGGSGELFF. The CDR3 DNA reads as TGTGCCAGCAGTGTAACAGGGGGATCCGGGGAGCTGTTTTTT.

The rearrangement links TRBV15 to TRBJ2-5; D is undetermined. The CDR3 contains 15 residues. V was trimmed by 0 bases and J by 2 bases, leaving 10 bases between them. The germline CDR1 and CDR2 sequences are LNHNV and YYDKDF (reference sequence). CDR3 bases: TGTGCCACCAGCAGAGATCGAACCAGGCAAGAGACCCAGTACTTC. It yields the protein CATSRDRTRQETQYF. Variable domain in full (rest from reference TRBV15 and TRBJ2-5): DAMVIQNPRYQVTQFGKPVTLSCSQTLNHNVMYWYQQKSSQAPKLLFHYYDKDFNNEADTPDNFQSRRPNTSFCFLDIRSPGLGDTAMYLCATSRDRTRQETQYFGPGTRLLVL.

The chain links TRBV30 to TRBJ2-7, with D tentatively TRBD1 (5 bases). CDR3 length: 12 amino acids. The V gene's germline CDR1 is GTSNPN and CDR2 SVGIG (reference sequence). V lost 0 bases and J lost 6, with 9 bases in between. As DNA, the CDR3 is TGTGCCTGGAGTGTACGGACACCCGAGCAGTACTTC. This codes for CAWSVRTPEQYF. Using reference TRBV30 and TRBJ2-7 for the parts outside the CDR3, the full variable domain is SQTIHQWPATLVQPVGSPLSLECTVEGTSNPNLYWYRQAAGRGLQLLFYSVGIGQISSEVPQNLSASRPQDRQFILSSKKLLLSDSGFYLCAWSVRTPEQYFGPGTRLTVT.

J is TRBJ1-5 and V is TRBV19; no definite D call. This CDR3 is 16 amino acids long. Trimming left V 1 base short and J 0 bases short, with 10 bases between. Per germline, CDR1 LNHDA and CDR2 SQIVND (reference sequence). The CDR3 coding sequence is TGTGCCAGTAGTATAGTTGGCGGCCTTAGCAATCAGCCCCAGCATTTT. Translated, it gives CASSIVGGLSNQPQHF.

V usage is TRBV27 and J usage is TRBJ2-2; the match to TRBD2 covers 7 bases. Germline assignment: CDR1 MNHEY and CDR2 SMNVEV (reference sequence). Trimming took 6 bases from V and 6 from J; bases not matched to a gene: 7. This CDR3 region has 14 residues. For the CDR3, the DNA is TGTGCCAGCAGCCCCGGACTAGTATCCGGGGAGCTGTTTTTT. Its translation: CASSPGLVSGELFF.

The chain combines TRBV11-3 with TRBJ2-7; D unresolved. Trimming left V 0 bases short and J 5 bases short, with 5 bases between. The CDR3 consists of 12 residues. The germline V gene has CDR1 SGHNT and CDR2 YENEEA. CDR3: CASSLDPDEQYF. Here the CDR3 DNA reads TGTGCCAGCAGCTTAGACCCTGACGAGCAGTACTTC.

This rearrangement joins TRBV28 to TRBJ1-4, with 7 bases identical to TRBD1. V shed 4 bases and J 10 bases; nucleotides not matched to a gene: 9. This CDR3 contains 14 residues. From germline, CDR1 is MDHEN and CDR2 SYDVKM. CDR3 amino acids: CASSSSNRGVKLFF. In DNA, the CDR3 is TGTGCCAGCAGTTCCTCAAACAGGGGAGTAAAACTGTTTTTT.

CDR3 protein: CATSDGGQGGYGYTF. The CDR3 DNA sequence: TGTGCCACCAGTGATGGGGGACAGGGGGGATATGGCTACACCTTC. J is TRBJ1-2 and V is TRBV24-1, with TRBD1 matching 11 bases. The trim removed 3 bases at V and 5 bases at J, leaving 4 bases unmatched. This CDR3 has 15 residues. Looked up from germline, CDR1 is KGHDR and CDR2 is SFDVKD.

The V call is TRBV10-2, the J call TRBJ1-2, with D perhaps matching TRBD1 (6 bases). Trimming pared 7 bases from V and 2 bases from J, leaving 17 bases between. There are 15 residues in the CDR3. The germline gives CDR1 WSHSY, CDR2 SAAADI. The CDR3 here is CASKEGQIINYGYTF. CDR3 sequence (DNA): TGCGCCAGCAAGGAAGGACAGATCATCAACTATGGCTACACCTTC.

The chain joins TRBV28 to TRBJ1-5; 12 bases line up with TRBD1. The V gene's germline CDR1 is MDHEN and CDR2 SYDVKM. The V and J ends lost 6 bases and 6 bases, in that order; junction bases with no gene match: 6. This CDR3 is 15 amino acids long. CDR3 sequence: CASSSGTGGTQPQHF. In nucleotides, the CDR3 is TGTGCCAGCAGCTCTGGGACAGGGGGCACTCAGCCCCAGCATTTT.

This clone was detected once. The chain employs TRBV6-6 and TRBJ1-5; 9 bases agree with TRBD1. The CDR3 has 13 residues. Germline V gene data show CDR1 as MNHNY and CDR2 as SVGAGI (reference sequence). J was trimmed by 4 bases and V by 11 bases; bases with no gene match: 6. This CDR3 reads CAGRDRENQPQHF. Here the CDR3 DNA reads TGTGCCGGCCGGGACAGGGAAAATCAGCCCCAGCATTTT.

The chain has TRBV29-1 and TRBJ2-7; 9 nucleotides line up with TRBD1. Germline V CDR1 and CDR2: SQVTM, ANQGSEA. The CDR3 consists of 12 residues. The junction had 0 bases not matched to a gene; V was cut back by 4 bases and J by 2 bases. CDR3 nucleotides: TGCAGCGTTGGACAGGGGGCCTACGAGCAGTACTTC. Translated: CSVGQGAYEQYF.

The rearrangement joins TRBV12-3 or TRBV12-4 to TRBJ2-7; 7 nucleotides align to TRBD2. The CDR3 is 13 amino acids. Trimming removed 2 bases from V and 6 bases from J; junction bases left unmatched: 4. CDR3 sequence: CASSLSGGGEQYF. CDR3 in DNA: TGTGCCAGCAGTTTATCGGGGGGAGGCGAGCAGTACTTC.

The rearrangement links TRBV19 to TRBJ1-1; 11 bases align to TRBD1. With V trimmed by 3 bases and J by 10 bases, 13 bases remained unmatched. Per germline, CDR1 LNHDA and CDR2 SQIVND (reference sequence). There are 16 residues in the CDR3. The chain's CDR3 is CASSIGGTGGVSGAFF. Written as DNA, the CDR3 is TGTGCCAGTAGTATCGGCGGGACAGGGGGTGTATCCGGAGCTTTCTTT.

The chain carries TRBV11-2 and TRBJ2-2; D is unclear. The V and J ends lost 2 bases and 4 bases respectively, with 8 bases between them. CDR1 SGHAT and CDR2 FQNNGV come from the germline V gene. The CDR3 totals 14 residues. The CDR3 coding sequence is TGTGCCAGCAGCTTACGTGTGTTCACCGGGGAGCTGTTTTTT. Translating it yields CASSLRVFTGELFF.

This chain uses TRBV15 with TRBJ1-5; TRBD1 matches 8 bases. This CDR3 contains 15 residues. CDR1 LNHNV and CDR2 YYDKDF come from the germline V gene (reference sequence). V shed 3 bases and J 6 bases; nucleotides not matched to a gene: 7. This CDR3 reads CATSRAGGLGQPQHF. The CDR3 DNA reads TGTGCCACCAGCAGGGCAGGGGGCCTCGGTCAGCCCCAGCATTTT. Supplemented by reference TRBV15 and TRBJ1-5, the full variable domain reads DAMVIQNPRYQVTQFGKPVTLSCSQTLNHNVMYWYQQKSSQAPKLLFHYYDKDFNNEADTPDNFQSRRPNTSFCFLDIRSPGLGDTAMYLCATSRAGGLGQPQHFGDGTRLSIL.

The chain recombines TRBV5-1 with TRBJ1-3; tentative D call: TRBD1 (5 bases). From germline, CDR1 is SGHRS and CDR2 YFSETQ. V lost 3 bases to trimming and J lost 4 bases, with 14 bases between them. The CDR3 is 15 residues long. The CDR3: CASSWGGKSGNTIYF. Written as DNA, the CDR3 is TGCGCCAGCAGCTGGGGGGGTAAGTCGGGAAACACCATATATTTT.

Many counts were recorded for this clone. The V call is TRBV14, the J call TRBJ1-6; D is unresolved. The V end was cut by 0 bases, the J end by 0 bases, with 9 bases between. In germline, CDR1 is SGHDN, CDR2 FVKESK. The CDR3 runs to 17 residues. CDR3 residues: CASSQDENSSYNSPLHF. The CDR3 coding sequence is TGTGCCAGCAGCCAAGATGAAAATAGCTCCTATAATTCACCCCTCCACTTT.